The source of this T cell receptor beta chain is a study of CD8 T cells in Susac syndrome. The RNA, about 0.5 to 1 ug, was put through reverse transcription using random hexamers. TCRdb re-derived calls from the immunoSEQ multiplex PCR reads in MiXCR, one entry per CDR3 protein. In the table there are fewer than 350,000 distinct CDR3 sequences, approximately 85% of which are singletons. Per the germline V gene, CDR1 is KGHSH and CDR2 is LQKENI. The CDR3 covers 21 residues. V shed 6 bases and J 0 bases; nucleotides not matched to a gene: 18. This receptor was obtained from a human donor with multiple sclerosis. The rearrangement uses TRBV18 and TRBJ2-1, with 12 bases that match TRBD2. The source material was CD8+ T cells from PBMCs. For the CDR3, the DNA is TGTGCCAGCTCCATCCTGGGGGCGCGTCTAGCGGGAGGGAGCTCCTACAATGAGCAGTTCTTC. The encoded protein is CASSILGARLAGGSSYNEQFF.